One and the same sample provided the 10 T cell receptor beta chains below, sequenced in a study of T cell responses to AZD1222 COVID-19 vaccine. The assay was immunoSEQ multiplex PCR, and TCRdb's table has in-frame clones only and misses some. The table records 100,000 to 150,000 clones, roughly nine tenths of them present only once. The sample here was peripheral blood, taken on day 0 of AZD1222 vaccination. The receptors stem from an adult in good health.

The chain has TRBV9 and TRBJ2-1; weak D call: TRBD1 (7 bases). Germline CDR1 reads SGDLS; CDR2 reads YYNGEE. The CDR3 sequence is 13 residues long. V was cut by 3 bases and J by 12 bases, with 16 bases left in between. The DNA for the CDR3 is TGTGCCAGCAGCGAAGGGGGCGGGACGGGGCAGTTCTTC. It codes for CASSEGGGTGQFF. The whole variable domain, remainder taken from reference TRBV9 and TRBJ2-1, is DSGVTQTPKHLITATGQRVTLRCSPRSGDLSVYWYQQSLDQGLQFLIQYYNGEERAKGNILERFSAQQFPDLHSELNLSSLELGDSALYFCASSEGGGTGQFFGPGTRLTVL.

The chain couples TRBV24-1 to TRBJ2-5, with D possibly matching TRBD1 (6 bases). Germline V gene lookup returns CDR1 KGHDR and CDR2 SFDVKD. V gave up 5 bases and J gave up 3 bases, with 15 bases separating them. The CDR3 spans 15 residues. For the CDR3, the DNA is TGTGCCACCAGTGTACCCGCCAGGGGAAAAGAGACCCAGTACTTC. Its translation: CATSVPARGKETQYF.

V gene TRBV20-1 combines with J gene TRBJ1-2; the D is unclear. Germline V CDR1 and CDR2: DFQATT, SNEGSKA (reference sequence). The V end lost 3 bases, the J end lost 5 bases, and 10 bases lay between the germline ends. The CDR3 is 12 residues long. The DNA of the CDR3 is TGCAGTGCTAGTAACGGCGAGTATGGCTACACCTTC. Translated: CSASNGEYGYTF.

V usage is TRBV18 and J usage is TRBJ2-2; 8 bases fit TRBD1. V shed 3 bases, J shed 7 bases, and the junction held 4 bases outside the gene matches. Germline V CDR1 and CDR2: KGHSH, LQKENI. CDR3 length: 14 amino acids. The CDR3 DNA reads TGTGCCAGCTCACCGGACAGGGCTAACGGGGAGCTGTTTTTT. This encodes CASSPDRANGELFF.

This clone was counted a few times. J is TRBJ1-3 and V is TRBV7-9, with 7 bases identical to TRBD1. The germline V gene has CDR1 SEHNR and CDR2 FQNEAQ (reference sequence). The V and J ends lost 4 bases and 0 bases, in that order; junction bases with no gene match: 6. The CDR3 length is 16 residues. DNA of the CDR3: TGTGCCAGCAGCTGGCGACAGGGATACTCTGGAAACACCATATATTTT. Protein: CASSWRQGYSGNTIYF.

The CDR3 DNA follows: TGTGCCACCAGTGAAAAAGACCCAGGAGGAAACACCATATATTTT. This gives the protein CATSEKDPGGNTIYF. The chain couples TRBV24-1 to TRBJ1-3; D remains ambiguous. This CDR3 is 15 amino acids long. CDR1 is KGHDR and CDR2 is SFDVKD in the germline V gene. Trimming left V 4 bases short and J 4 bases short, with 13 bases between.

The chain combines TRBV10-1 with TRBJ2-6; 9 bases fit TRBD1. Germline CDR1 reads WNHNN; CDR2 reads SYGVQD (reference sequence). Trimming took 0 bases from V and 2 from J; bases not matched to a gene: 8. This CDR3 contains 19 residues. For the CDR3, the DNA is TGCGCCAGCAGTGAGTCTGTTCGGGACAGGGCCCCTGGGGCCAACGTCCTGACTTTC. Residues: CASSESVRDRAPGANVLTF.

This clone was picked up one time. CDR3 residues: CATSRATGGSYNEQFF. CDR3 nucleotides: TGTGCCACCAGCAGAGCCACAGGGGGATCATACAATGAGCAGTTCTTC. The J gene is TRBJ2-1, the V gene TRBV15; TRBD1 matches 8 bases. V shed 1 base and J 4 bases; nucleotides not matched to a gene: 6. The length of the CDR3 is 16 residues. CDR1 is LNHNV and CDR2 is YYDKDF in the germline V gene (reference sequence).

As DNA, the CDR3 is TGTGCCACCAGTGATTCATGGGACAGGGTCTTCGATGAGCAGTTCTTC. Translated: CATSDSWDRVFDEQFF. The rearrangement links TRBV24-1 to TRBJ2-1, with TRBD1 identical over 9 bases. V lost 2 bases to trimming and J lost 8 bases; unmatched junction nucleotides: 9. Germline loops: CDR1 KGHDR, CDR2 SFDVKD. The CDR3 contains 16 residues.

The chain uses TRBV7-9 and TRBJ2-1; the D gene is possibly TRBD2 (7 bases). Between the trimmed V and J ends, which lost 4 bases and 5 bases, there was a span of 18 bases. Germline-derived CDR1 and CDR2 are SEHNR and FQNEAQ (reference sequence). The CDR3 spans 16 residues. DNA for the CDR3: TGTGCCAGCAGCTCCCCCCTCGCGGGGGCAGACAATGAGCAGTTCTTC. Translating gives CASSSPLAGADNEQFF.